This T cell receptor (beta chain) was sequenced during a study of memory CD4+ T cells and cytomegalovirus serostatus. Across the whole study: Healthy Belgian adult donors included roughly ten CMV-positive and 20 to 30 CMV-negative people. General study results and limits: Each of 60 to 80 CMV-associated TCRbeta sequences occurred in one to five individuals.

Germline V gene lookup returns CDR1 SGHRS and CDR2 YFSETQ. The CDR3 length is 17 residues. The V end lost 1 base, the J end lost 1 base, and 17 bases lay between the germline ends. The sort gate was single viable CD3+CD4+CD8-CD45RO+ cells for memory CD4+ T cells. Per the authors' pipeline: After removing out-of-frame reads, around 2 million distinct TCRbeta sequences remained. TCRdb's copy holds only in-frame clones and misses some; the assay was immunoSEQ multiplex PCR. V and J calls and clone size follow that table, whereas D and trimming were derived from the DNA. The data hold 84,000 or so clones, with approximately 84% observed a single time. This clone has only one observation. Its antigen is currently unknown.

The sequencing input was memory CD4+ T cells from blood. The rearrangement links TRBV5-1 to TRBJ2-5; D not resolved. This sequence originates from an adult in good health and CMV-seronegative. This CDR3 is CASSLSSSLLSQETQYF. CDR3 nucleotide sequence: TGCGCCAGCAGCTTGTCGTCGAGCCTCCTTAGCCAAGAGACCCAGTACTTC.